The clone carrying this T cell receptor beta chain was detected once. The V gene's germline CDR1 is LGHDT and CDR2 YNNKEL (reference sequence). The CDR3 totals 15 residues. Trimming removed 0 bases from V and 4 bases from J; junction bases left unmatched: 3. Assay used: immunoSEQ multiplex PCR; TCRdb lists only in-frame clones, some missing. This sample yields approximately 130,000 clones, of which 85% to 90% are seen a single time; less than 2.5% belongs to the top ten. The data derive from a study of blood T cell repertoires in COVID-19. Across the study: Sites across the United States, Italy and Spain contributed samples from acute and convalescent COVID-19.

The genes are TRBV3-1 (or the pseudogene TRBV3-2) and TRBJ2-3; 8 bases agree with TRBD2. Sequenced sample: peripheral blood. The clonotype originates from a man aged 45-65 years with active COVID-19. As DNA, the CDR3 is TGTGCCAGCAGCCAAGACGGGGGGGCCCCAGATACGCAGTATTTT. It translates to CASSQDGGAPDTQYF.